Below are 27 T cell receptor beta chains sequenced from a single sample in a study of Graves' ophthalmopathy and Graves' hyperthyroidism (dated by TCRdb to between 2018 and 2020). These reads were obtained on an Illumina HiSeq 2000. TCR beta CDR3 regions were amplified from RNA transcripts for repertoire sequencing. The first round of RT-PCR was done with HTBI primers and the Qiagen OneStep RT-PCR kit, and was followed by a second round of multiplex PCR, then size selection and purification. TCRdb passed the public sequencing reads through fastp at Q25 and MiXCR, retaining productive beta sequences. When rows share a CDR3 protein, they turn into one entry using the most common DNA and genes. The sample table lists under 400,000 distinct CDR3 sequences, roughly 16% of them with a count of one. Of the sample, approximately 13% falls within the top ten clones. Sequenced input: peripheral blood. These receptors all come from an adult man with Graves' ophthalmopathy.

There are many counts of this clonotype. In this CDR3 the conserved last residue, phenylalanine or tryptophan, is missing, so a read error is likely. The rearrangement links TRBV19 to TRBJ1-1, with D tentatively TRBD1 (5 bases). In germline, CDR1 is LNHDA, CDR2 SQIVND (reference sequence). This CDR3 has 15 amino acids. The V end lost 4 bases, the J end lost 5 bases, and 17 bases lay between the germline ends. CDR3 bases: TGTGCCAGTAGTACAGACCAGGGAGGAAGGACTGAAGCTTTCGTT. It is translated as CASSTDQGGRTEAFV.

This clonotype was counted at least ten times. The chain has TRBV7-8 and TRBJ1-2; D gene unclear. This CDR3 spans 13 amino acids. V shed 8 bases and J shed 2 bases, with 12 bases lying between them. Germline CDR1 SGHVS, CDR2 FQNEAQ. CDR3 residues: CASSEGRNYGYTF. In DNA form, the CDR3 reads TGTGCCAGCTCGGAGGGCCGGAACTATGGCTACACCTTC. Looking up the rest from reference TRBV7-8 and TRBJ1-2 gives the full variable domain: GAGVSQSPRYKVAKRGQDVALRCDPISGHVSLFWYQQALGQGPEFLTYFQNEAQLDKSGLPSDRFFAERPEGSVSTLKIQRTQQEDSAVYLCASSEGRNYGYTFGSGTRLTVV.

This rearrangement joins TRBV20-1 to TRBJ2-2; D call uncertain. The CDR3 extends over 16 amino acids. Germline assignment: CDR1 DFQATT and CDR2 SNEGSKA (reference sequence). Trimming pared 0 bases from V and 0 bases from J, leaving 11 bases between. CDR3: CSARDLKIANTGELFF. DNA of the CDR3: TGCAGTGCTAGAGATCTAAAAATAGCGAACACCGGGGAGCTGTTTTTT.

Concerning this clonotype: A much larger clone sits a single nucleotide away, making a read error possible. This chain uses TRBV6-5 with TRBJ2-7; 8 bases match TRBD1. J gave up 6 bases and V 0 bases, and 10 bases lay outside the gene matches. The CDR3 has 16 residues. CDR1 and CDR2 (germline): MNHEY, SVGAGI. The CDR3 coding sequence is TGTGCCAGCAGTTACTCGAATCAGGGGGCACTCACCGAGCAGTACGTC. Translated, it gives CASSYSNQGALTEQYV.

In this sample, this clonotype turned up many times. CDR3 region: CASSLEASNQPQHF. The CDR3 DNA reads TGTGCCAGCAGCTTAGAAGCCTCCAATCAGCCCCAGCATTTT. The chain recombines TRBV7-6 with TRBJ1-5; no clear D. Trimming pared 1 base from V and 3 bases from J, leaving 7 bases between. CDR1 and CDR2 from the germline V gene are SGHVS and FNYEAQ. The CDR3 runs 14 residues. Combining the CDR3 with reference TRBV7-6 and TRBJ1-5 gives the whole variable domain GAGVSQSPRYKVTKRGQDVALRCDPISGHVSLYWYRQALGQGPEFLTYFNYEAQQDKSGLPNDRFSAERPEGSISTLTIQRTEQRDSAMYRCASSLEASNQPQHFGDGTRLSIL.

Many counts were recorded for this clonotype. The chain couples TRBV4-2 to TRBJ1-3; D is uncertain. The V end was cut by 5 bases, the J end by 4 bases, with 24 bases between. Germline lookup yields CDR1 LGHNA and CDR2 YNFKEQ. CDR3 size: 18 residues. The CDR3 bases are TGTGCCAGCAGCAAAGCCCCGGGCCTCAGCTCGAGGGGAAACACCATATATTTT. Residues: CASSKAPGLSSRGNTIYF.

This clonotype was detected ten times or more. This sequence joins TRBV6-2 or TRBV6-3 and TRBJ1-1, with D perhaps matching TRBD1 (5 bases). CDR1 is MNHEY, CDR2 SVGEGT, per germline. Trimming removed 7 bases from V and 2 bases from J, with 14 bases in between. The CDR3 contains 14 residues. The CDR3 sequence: CASNHDGGNTEAFF. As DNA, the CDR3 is TGTGCCAGCAACCACGATGGGGGAAACACTGAAGCTTTCTTT.

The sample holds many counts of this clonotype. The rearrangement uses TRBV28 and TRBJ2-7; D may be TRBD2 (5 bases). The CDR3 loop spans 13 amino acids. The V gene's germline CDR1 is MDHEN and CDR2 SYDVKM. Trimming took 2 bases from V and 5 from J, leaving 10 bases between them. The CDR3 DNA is TGTGCCAGCAGTTTACGTCTAGCCAACGAGCAGTACTTC. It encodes CASSLRLANEQYF.

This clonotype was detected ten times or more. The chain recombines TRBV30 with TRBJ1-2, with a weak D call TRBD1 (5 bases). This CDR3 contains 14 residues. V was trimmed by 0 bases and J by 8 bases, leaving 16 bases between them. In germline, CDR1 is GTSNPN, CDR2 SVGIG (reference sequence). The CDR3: CAWSVLLQGDGYTF. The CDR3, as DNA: TGTGCCTGGAGTGTACTTCTTCAGGGAGACGGCTACACCTTC.

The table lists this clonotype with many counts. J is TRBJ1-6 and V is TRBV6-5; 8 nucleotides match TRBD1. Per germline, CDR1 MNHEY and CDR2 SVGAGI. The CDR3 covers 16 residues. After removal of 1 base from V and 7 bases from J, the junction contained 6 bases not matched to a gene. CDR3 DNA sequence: TGTGCCAGCAGTTACTTAGGACAGGGTGACAATTCACCCCTCCACTTT. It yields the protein CASSYLGQGDNSPLHF.

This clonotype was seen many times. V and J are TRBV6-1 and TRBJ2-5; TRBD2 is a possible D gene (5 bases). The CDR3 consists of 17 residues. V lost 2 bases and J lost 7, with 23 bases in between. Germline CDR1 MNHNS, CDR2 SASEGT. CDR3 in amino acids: CASSETLSDPVGRTQYF. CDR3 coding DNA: TGTGCCAGCAGTGAAACGCTTTCGGACCCGGTGGGGAGGACCCAGTACTTC.

CDR3 in DNA: TGTGCCTGGAGTGTACTGGTAGTGACATATGATAATTCACCCCTCCACTTT. Translated, it gives CAWSVLVVTYDNSPLHF. The rearrangement uses TRBV30 and TRBJ1-6; D remains unclear. The V end was cut by 0 bases, the J end by 5 bases, with 17 bases between. Per the germline V gene, CDR1 is GTSNPN and CDR2 is SVGIG (reference sequence). This CDR3 contains 17 residues.

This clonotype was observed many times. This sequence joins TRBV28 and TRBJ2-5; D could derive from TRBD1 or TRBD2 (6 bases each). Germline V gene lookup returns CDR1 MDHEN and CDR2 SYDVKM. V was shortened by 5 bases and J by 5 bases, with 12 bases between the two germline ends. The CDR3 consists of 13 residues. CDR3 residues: CASSIQGRETQYF. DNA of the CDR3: TGTGCCAGCAGTATCCAGGGGAGGGAGACCCAGTACTTC.

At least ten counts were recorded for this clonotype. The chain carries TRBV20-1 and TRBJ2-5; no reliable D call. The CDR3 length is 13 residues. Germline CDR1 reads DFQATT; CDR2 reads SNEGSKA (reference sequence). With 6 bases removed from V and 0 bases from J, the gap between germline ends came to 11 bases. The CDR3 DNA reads TGCAGTGCCGATCTCAGTAACCAAGAGACCCAGTACTTC. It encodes CSADLSNQETQYF.

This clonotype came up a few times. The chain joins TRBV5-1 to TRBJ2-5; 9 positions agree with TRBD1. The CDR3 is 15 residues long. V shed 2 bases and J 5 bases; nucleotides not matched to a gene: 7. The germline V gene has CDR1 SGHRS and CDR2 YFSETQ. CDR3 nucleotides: TGCGCCAGCAGCTTTAACAGGGGGCCGCGGGAGACCCAGTACTTC. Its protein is CASSFNRGPRETQYF. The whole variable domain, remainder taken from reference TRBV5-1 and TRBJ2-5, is KAGVTQTPRYLIKTRGQQVTLSCSPISGHRSVSWYQQTPGQGLQFLFEYFSETQRNKGNFPGRFSGRQFSNSRSEMNVSTLELGDSALYLCASSFNRGPRETQYFGPGTRLLVL.

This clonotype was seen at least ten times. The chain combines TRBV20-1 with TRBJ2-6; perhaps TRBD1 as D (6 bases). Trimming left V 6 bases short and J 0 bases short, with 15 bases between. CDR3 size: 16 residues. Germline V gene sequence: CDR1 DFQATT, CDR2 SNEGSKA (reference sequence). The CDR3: CSAPQGHLSGANVLTF. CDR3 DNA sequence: TGCAGTGCCCCGCAGGGACACCTCTCTGGGGCCAACGTCCTGACTTTC.

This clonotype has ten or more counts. CDR3 DNA sequence: TGTGCCAGTAGTTTCCTTCGACAGGGCTCCTACGAGCAGTACTTC. Encoded protein: CASSFLRQGSYEQYF. The V gene is TRBV19, the J gene TRBJ2-7, with TRBD1 matching 7 bases. The CDR3 consists of 15 residues. Looked up from germline, CDR1 is LNHDA and CDR2 is SQIVND (reference sequence). V shed 5 bases, J shed 0 bases, and the junction held 7 bases outside the gene matches. The full variable domain, its missing parts supplied by reference TRBV19 and TRBJ2-7, is DGGITQSPKYLFRKEGQNVTLSCEQNLNHDAMYWYRQDPGQGLRLIYYSQIVNDFQKGDIAEGYSVSREKKESFPLTVTSAQKNPTAFYLCASSFLRQGSYEQYFGPGTRLTVT.

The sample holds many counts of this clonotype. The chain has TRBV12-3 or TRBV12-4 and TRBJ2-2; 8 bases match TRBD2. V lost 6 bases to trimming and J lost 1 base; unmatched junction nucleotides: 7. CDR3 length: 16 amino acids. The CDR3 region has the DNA TGTGCCAGCAGCCCTACGACTAGCGTGAACACCGGGGAGCTGTTTTTT. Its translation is CASSPTTSVNTGELFF.

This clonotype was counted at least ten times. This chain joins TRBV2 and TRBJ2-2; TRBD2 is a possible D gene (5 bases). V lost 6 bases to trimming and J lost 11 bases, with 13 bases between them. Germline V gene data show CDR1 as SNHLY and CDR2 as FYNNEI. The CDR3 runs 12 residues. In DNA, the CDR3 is TGTGCCAGCAGGGAGGACGGAACTGAGCTGTTTTTT. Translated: CASREDGTELFF.

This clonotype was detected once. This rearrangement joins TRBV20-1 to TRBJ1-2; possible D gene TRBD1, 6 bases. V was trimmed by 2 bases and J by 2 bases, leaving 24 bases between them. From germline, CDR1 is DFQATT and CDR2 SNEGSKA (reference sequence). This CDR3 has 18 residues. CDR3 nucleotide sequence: TGCAGTGCTAGAATTTCGAGGGGGAGCGAAAGGAGGAACTATGGCTACACCTTC. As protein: CSARISRGSERRNYGYTF.

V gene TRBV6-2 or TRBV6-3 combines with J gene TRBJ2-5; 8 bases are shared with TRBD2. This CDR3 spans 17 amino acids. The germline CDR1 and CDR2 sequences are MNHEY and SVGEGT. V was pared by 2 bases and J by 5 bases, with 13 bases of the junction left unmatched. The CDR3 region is CASSYRSTGGPGETQYF. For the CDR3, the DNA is TGTGCCAGCAGTTACAGGTCGACGGGGGGGCCGGGTGAGACCCAGTACTTC.

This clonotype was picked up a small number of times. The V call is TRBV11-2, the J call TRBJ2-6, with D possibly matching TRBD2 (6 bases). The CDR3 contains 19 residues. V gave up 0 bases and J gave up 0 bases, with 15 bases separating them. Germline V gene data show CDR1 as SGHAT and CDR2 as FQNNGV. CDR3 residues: CASSLDLWGESSGANVLTF. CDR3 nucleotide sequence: TGTGCCAGCAGCTTAGATTTATGGGGGGAAAGCTCTGGGGCCAACGTCCTGACTTTC.

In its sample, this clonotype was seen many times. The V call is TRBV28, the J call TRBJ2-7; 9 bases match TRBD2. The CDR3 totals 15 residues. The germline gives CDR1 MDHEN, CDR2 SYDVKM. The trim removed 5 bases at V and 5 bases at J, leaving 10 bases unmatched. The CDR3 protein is CASSTASGTTHEQYF. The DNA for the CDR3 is TGTGCCAGCAGTACTGCTAGCGGGACCACCCACGAGCAGTACTTC.

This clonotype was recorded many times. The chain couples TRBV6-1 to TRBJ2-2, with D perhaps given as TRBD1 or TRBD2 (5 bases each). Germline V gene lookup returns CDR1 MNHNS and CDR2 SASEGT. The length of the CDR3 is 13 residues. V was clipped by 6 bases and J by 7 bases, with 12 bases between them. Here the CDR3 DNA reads TGTGCCAGCAGGCCGGGGACGCTCGGGGAGCTGTTTTTT. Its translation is CASRPGTLGELFF.

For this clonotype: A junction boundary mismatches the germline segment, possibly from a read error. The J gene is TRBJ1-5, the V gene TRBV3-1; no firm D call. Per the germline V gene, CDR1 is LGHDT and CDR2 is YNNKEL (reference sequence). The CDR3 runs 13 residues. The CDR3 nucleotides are TGTGCCAGCAGCTGCGGACGGGATCAGCCCCAGCTTTTT. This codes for CASSCGRDQPQLF.

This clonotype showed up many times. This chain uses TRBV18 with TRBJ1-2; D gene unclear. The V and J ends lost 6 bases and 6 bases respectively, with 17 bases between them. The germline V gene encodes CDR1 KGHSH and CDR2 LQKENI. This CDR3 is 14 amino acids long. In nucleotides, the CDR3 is TGTGCCAGCTCGCAAGATTCTGGTTCGAATGGCTACACCTTC. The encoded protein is CASSQDSGSNGYTF.

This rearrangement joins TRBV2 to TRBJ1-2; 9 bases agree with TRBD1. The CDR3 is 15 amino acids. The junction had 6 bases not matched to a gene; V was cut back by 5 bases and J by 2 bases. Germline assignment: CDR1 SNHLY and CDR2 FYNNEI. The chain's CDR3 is CASSPTTGGNYGYTF. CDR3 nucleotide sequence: TGTGCCAGCAGTCCTACGACAGGGGGGAACTATGGCTACACCTTC.